Listed here are 11 T cell receptor beta chains from one sample, sequenced in a study of T cells expressing NK-cell markers. TCRdb reprocessed the 5' RACE reads, keeping one entry per CDR3 protein, no DNA. Listed are some 440,000 distinct CDR3 sequences; 1.4% falls within the top ten. Sequenced material: blood T cells: a sorted CD56 or NKG2C T cell subset, CD4+ or CD8+ T cells, or bulk PBMC T cells (not recorded which). The receptors originated from a woman aged 45-59 years in good health.

The J gene is TRBJ2-5, the V gene TRBV18. Germline lookup yields CDR1 KGHSH and CDR2 LQKENI. The CDR3 loop spans 13 amino acids. The CDR3 spells CASSPNPQETQYF.

V is TRBV27 and J is TRBJ2-5; the D call of TRBD1 rests on TCRdb alone, since no DNA is present to check it. CDR3 length equals 13 residues. Germline-derived CDR1 and CDR2 are MNHEY and SMNVEV (reference sequence). The CDR3 reads CASRTGKGETQYF.

This sequence joins TRBV10-3 and TRBJ1-6. This CDR3 contains 15 residues. The germline CDR1 and CDR2 sequences are ENHRY and SYGVKD. CDR3 amino acids: CAIRPTANGDSPLHF.

The rearrangement joins TRBV5-6 to TRBJ2-3; TCRdb's assignment of TRBD1 cannot be checked, as there is no DNA. The CDR3 spans 15 residues. The germline V gene encodes CDR1 SGHDT and CDR2 YYEEEE. This chain's CDR3 is CASSLGLGDTDTQYF.

The rearrangement uses TRBV11-2 and TRBJ1-2; there is no DNA to check the TCRdb D call of TRBD1. Per germline, CDR1 SGHAT and CDR2 FQNNGV. This CDR3 has 14 amino acids. The CDR3 spells CASSFRDRIYGYTF.

This sequence joins TRBV21-1 and TRBJ2-1. TRBV21-1 is deemed a pseudogene. The length of the CDR3 is 14 residues. The CDR3 loop is CAPTVYNAGHEQFF.

The chain employs TRBV5-1 and TRBJ2-7; TCRdb gives TRBD1 as the D gene, but with no DNA this cannot be confirmed. CDR1 is SGHRS and CDR2 is YFSETQ in the germline V gene. The CDR3 runs to 16 residues. The CDR3 sequence is CASSILTGADFAEQYF.

The chain has TRBV19 and TRBJ1-2; TCRdb names TRBD1, which stays unverified in the absence of DNA. This CDR3 region has 14 residues. Germline CDR1 reads LNHDA; CDR2 reads SQIVND (reference sequence). CDR3 sequence reads: CASSLLDRGHGYTF.

J is TRBJ2-7 and V is TRBV4-1; TCRdb gives TRBD1 as the D gene, but with no DNA this cannot be confirmed. CDR1 and CDR2 (germline): MGHRA, YSYEKL. The CDR3 extends over 12 amino acids. CDR3 amino acids: CASSAQGNEQYF.

The CDR3 protein is CASSFGGTAWNEQFF. This sequence joins TRBV12-3 or TRBV12-4 and TRBJ2-1; the TCRdb D gene call, TRBD1, has no DNA to confirm it. This CDR3 region has 15 residues.

The V gene is TRBV12-3 or TRBV12-4, the J gene TRBJ2-7. CDR3 size: 14 residues. The chain's CDR3 is CASSLSAVWYEQYF.